This TCR beta chain was found in a study of blood T cell repertoires in COVID-19. About the study: Both acute and convalescent COVID-19 samples were obtained from the United States, Italy and Spain. The analysed material was cDNA or gDNA that came from T cells, B-cell-depleted T cells, or PBMCs.

V was shortened by 0 bases and J by 10 bases, with 14 bases between the two germline ends. CDR3 length equals 14 residues. CDR1 is SGHRS, CDR2 YFSETQ, per germline. TCRdb keeps only in-frame clones here, not all; method: immunoSEQ multiplex PCR. The sample has over 30,000 clones, more than 70% seen once. The clonotype comes from a human donor in a cohort sampled during active COVID-19. The source material was peripheral blood. The chain carries TRBV5-1 and TRBJ2-1; tentative D call: TRBD2 (6 bases). The CDR3 sequence is CASSLAGGTEEQFF. The CDR3, as DNA: TGCGCCAGCAGCTTGGCTGGGGGGACGGAGGAGCAGTTCTTC.